The 3 T cell receptor beta chains listed next were all sequenced from one sample in a study of Ad26.COV2.S vaccination and SARS-CoV-2 variants. Here immunoSEQ multiplex PCR was the method, and the copy in TCRdb shows in-frame clones only, minus some. The profile shows around 450,000 clones, roughly 89% of them singletons. Treatment of the sample: 19 received Ad26.COV2.S at low or high dose, single or two shots; about 5 received placebo; per-sample allocation not given. After the first vaccine or placebo injection, samples were drawn on day 63. Sequencing was performed on peripheral blood, taken in a trial of Ad26.COV2.S vaccine versus placebo. The receptors were sampled from a person aged 18-60 years who received the Ad26.COV2.S COVID-19 vaccine or a placebo.

This chain links TRBV13 with TRBJ2-1; D gene ambiguous. CDR1 is PRHDT and CDR2 is FYEKMQ in the germline V gene (reference sequence). Between the trimmed V and J ends, which lost 2 bases and 13 bases, there was a span of 9 bases. The CDR3 loop spans 11 amino acids. CDR3 protein: CASSLWDTQFF. The CDR3 nucleotides read TGTGCCAGCAGCTTATGGGATACTCAGTTCTTC.

J is TRBJ2-1 and V is TRBV3-1 (or the pseudogene TRBV3-2); TRBD2 agrees at 10 bases. The length of the CDR3 is 14 residues. V lost 4 bases and J lost 9; bases outside the gene matches: 6. Germline assignment: CDR1 LGHDT and CDR2 YNNKEL (reference sequence). The CDR3 bases are TGTGCCAGCAGCCCTACGGGACTAGCGTTTGAGCAGTTCTTC. Its translation is CASSPTGLAFEQFF.

The chain employs TRBV6-5 and TRBJ1-5; D is unresolved. The V end was cut by 0 bases, the J end by 3 bases, with 9 bases between. CDR1 is MNHEY and CDR2 is SVGAGI in the germline V gene. The CDR3 has 15 amino acids. The CDR3 nucleotides read TGTGCCAGCAGTTACTCGAGCGGGGACAATCAGCCCCAGCATTTT. This sequence encodes CASSYSSGDNQPQHF.